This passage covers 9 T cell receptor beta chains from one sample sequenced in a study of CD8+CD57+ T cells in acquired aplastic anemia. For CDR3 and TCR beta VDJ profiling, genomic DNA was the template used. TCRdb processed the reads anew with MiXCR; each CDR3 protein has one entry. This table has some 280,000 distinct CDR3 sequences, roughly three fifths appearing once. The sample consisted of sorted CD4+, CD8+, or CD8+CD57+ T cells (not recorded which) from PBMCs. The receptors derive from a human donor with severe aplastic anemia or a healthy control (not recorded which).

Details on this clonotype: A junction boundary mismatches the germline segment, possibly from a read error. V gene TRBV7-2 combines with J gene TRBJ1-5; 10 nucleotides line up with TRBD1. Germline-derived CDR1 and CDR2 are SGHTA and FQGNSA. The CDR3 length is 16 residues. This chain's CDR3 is CASSFRDRGCDQPQHF. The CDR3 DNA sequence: TGTGCCAGCAGCTTCCGGGACAGGGGATGCGATCAGCCCCAGCATTTC.

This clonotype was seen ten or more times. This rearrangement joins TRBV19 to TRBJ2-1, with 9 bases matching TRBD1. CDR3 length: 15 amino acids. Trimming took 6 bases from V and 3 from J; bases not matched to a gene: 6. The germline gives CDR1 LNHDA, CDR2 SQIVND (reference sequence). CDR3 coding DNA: TGTGCCAGTAGGGGACAGGGCCTGGGCTACAATGAGCAGTTCTTC. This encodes CASRGQGLGYNEQFF.

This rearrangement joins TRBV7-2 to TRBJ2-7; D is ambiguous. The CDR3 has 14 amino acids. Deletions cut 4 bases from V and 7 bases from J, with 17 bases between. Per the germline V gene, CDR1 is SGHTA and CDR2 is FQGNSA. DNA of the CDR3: TGTGCCAGCAGCTCCCCGGTCAACTCCGTGGAGCAGTACTTC. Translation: CASSSPVNSVEQYF.

The CDR3 coding sequence is TGTGCCAGCAGCAATCTAGCGGGGGAAGGAGAGACCCAGTACTTC. Residues: CASSNLAGEGETQYF. The chain links TRBV6-2 or TRBV6-3 to TRBJ2-5, with 10 bases fitting TRBD2. V was clipped by 6 bases and J by 4 bases; unmatched bases: 8. CDR1 and CDR2 from the germline V gene are MNHEY and SVGEGT. The CDR3 consists of 15 residues.

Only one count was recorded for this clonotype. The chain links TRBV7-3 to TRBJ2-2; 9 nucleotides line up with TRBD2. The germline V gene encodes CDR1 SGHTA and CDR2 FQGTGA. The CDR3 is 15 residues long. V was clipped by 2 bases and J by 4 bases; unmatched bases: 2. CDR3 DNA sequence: TGTGCCAGCAGCTTAGCTAGCGGGGCCACCGGGGAGCTGTTTTTT. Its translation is CASSLASGATGELFF.

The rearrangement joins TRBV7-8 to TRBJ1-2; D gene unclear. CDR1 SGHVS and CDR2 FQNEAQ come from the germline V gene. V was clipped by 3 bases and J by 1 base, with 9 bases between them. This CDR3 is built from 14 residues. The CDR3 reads CASSLMRVNYGYTF. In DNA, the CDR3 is TGTGCCAGCAGCTTGATGAGGGTTAACTATGGCTACACCTTC.

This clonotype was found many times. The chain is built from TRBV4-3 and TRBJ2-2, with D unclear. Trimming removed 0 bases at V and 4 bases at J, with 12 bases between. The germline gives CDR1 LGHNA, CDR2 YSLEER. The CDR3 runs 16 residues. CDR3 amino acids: CASSQDPGVITGELFF. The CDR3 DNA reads TGCGCCAGCAGCCAAGATCCGGGCGTAATCACCGGGGAGCTGTTTTTT.

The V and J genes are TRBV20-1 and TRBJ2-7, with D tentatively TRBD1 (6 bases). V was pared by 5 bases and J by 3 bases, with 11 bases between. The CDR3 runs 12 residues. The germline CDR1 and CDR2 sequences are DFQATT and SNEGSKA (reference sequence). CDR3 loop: CSALEQGYEQYF. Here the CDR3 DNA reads TGCAGTGCTTTAGAACAGGGCTACGAGCAGTACTTC.

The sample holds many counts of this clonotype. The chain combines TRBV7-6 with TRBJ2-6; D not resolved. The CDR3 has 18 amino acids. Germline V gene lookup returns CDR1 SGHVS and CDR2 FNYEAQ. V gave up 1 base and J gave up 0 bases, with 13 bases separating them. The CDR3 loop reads CASSLGVGEFSGANVLTF. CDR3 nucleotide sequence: TGTGCCAGCAGCTTAGGGGTTGGCGAGTTCTCTGGGGCCAACGTCCTGACTTTC.